These 14 T cell receptor beta chains originate from one sample sequenced in a study of cytomegalovirus exposure and HLA in healthy donors. PCR was performed using 60 Vbeta and 13 Jbeta primers. Assay used: immunoSEQ multiplex PCR; TCRdb lists only in-frame clones, some missing. The sample has about 110,000 clones, around 73% seen once. Sequencing was performed on PBMCs. These receptors originate from a woman aged 40 to 50 in good health and CMV-seropositive.

The chain combines TRBV7-2 with TRBJ2-1; D unresolved. Trimming cost V 6 bases and J 9 bases, with 18 bases left between them. This CDR3 spans 14 amino acids. The germline V gene has CDR1 SGHTA and CDR2 FQGNSA. Here the CDR3 DNA reads TGTGCCAGCAGTTTCGACACGGTCAGCACTGAGCAGTTCTTC. This gives the protein CASSFDTVSTEQFF.

A few counts support this clone. The genes are TRBV7-3 and TRBJ1-1; 11 positions match TRBD1. V was clipped by 4 bases and J by 3 bases; unmatched bases: 4. Germline V CDR1 and CDR2: SGHTA, FQGTGA. The CDR3 runs 15 residues. This CDR3 is CASSSGQGAYTEAFF. For the CDR3, the DNA is TGTGCCAGCAGCTCCGGACAGGGGGCTTACACTGAAGCTTTCTTT.

The J gene is TRBJ1-2, the V gene TRBV4-3; the match to TRBD1 covers 7 bases. The V and J ends lost 0 bases and 3 bases, in that order; junction bases with no gene match: 4. Germline CDR1 and CDR2: LGHNA and YSLEER. CDR3 length: 15 amino acids. In DNA form, the CDR3 reads TGCGCCAGCAGCCAAGACCGACAGGGAGACTATGGCTACACCTTC. Amino acid sequence: CASSQDRQGDYGYTF.

This clone is a singleton in its sample. The genes are TRBV6-5 and TRBJ2-7; D might be TRBD1 (5 bases). CDR3 length: 16 residues. V was trimmed by 0 bases and J by 0 bases, leaving 12 bases between them. CDR1 MNHEY and CDR2 SVGAGI come from the germline V gene. CDR3 coding DNA: TGTGCCAGCAGTTACTCCGGAGTGCAGGGCTCCTACGAGCAGTACTTC. Protein sequence: CASSYSGVQGSYEQYF.

CDR3 DNA sequence: TGCGCCAGCGGTACAGGGGCGAGGTGGTATGGCTACACCTTC. Amino acid sequence: CASGTGARWYGYTF. J is TRBJ1-2 and V is TRBV23-1; TRBD1 agrees at 7 bases. TRBV23-1 is classed as an ORF, of uncertain function. This CDR3 region has 14 residues. Trimming at V came to 8 bases and at J to 5 bases, leaving 11 bases not matched to a gene.

V gene TRBV5-4 combines with J gene TRBJ2-7; 10 nucleotides match TRBD2. Germline V gene sequence: CDR1 SGHNT, CDR2 YYREEE (reference sequence). J gave up 4 bases and V 5 bases, and 12 bases lay outside the gene matches. CDR3 size: 16 residues. The DNA of the CDR3 is TGTGCCAGCAGTCCAGCCTCTAGCGGGGGTAGGTACGAGCAGTACTTC. Its protein is CASSPASSGGRYEQYF.

The chain has TRBV2 and TRBJ1-1, with D perhaps TRBD1 (5 bases). The CDR3 consists of 13 residues. CDR1 and CDR2 from the germline V gene are SNHLY and FYNNEI. V shed 11 bases and J shed 3 bases, with 16 bases lying between them. In DNA, the CDR3 is TGTGCCGGCACGGGGGAGGGGCACACTGAAGCTTTCTTT. It yields the protein CAGTGEGHTEAFF.

The J gene is TRBJ1-5, the V gene TRBV7-2; D unclear. CDR3 size: 15 residues. With 1 base removed from V and 0 bases from J, the gap between germline ends came to 7 bases. Germline-derived CDR1 and CDR2 are SGHTA and FQGNSA. CDR3 protein: CASSLEEGSNQPQHF. CDR3 bases: TGTGCCAGCAGCTTAGAGGAGGGTAGCAATCAGCCCCAGCATTTT.

The CDR3 reads CSVVIRVGEAFF. As DNA, the CDR3 is TGCAGCGTTGTGATCCGGGTTGGTGAAGCTTTCTTT. This rearrangement joins TRBV29-1 to TRBJ1-1; the D is unclear. Germline V gene data show CDR1 as SQVTM and CDR2 as ANQGSEA. Trimming pared 4 bases from V and 7 bases from J, leaving 13 bases between. This CDR3 is 12 amino acids long. The full variable domain, rest sourced from reference TRBV29-1 and TRBJ1-1, is SAVISQKPSRDICQRGTSLTIQCQVDSQVTMMFWYRQQPGQSLTLIATANQGSEATYESGFVIDKFPISRPNLTFSTLTVSNMSPEDSSIYLCSVVIRVGEAFFGQGTRLTVV.

This chain connects TRBV19 to TRBJ1-6, with TRBD1 matching over 7 bases. The J segment lost 9 bases and the V segment lost 9 bases, leaving 11 bases of the junction unmatched. Germline CDR1 LNHDA, CDR2 SQIVND (reference sequence). This CDR3 contains 14 residues. The CDR3, as DNA: TGTGCCAGCGGACCGGGACAGAGGTCTTCACCCCTCCACTTT. Residues: CASGPGQRSSPLHF.

This chain connects TRBV9 to TRBJ2-7; 8 nucleotides agree with TRBD2. The CDR3 has 16 amino acids. From germline, CDR1 is SGDLS and CDR2 YYNGEE. With V trimmed by 4 bases and J by 3 bases, 12 bases remained unmatched. In DNA form, the CDR3 reads TGTGCCAGCAGCCCTCGGGAGGGCGGGGGGCGCTACGAGCAGTACTTC. This encodes CASSPREGGGRYEQYF.

The chain carries TRBV6-1 and TRBJ1-2; D might be TRBD1 (5 bases). Germline values: CDR1 MNHNS, CDR2 SASEGT. The CDR3 consists of 15 residues. V lost 7 bases to trimming and J lost 1 base, with 16 bases between them. The CDR3 sequence: CASIDSLTINYGYTF. The CDR3 DNA reads as TGTGCCAGCATCGACAGCCTGACCATTAACTATGGCTACACCTTC.

Worth noting for this clone: Sequence at one end of the junction differs from germline and may be a read error. J is TRBJ2-3 and V is TRBV7-7; tentative D call: TRBD2 (6 bases). CDR1 and CDR2 (germline): SSHAT, FNYEAQ (reference sequence). There are 13 residues in the CDR3. CDR3 bases: TGTGCTAGCAGCACTACGGGGGTCACTACGCAGTATTTT. Protein product: CASSTTGVTTQYF.

In its sample, this clone was seen a few times. The chain uses TRBV7-2 and TRBJ1-5; D not certain. The CDR3 totals 14 residues. The germline V gene has CDR1 SGHTA and CDR2 FQGNSA. Trimming removed 5 bases at V and 3 bases at J, with 11 bases between. The CDR3 loop is CASSPTWANQPQHF. For the CDR3, the DNA is TGTGCCAGCAGCCCAACATGGGCCAATCAGCCCCAGCATTTT.